This TCR beta chain was obtained from a study of regulatory and conventional T cells in RAG deficiency. Study findings and constraints: Compared with controls, unique Treg TCR beta sequences dropped roughly 100-fold in Omenn syndrome and CID/AS.

The assay was immunoSEQ multiplex PCR, and TCRdb's table has in-frame clones only and misses some. The sample carries some 6,000 clones, around 90% recorded once. For this clone: Its specificity is not known.

Patients had RAG deficiency: one SCID, two Omenn, about five CID/atypical SCID. Germline lookup yields CDR1 LNHNV and CDR2 YYDKDF (reference sequence). J gave up 8 bases and V 1 base, and 7 bases lay outside the gene matches. This CDR3 comprises 15 residues. The sequence derives from a human donor with RAG deficiency presenting as severe combined immunodeficiency. This chain joins TRBV15 and TRBJ2-1, with 8 bases lining up with TRBD1. Material: CD8+ T cells sorted from blood. The CDR3 bases are TGTGCCACCAGCAGAGGACAGGGGATTCGGTATGAGCAGTTCTTC. This translates into CATSRGQGIRYEQFF. Full variable domain (missing parts from reference TRBV15 and TRBJ2-1): DAMVIQNPRYQVTQFGKPVTLSCSQTLNHNVMYWYQQKSSQAPKLLFHYYDKDFNNEADTPDNFQSRRPNTSFCFLDIRSPGLGDTAMYLCATSRGQGIRYEQFFGPGTRLTVL.